The 16 T cell receptor beta chains presented below share a single source sample, sequenced in a study of blood T cell repertoires in COVID-19. Sequencing used immunoSEQ multiplex PCR; TCRdb keeps in-frame clones, though not all of them. The data contain about 140,000 clones, approximately 90% of them singletons. The sample taken for sequencing was peripheral blood. These receptors all stem from a woman of 80 years or more with acute or convalescent COVID-19.

V usage is TRBV7-9 and J usage is TRBJ2-6; 9 nucleotides line up with TRBD1. CDR1 is SEHNR, CDR2 FQNEAQ, per germline (reference sequence). The CDR3 is made up of 18 amino acids. V lost 3 bases and J lost 4; bases outside the gene matches: 10. CDR3 nucleotide sequence: TGTGCCAGCAGCTTTCTATTAGGGACAGGGAGCGGGGCCAACGTCCTGACTTTC. It encodes CASSFLLGTGSGANVLTF.

The gene calls are TRBV6-5 and TRBJ1-1, with TRBD1 matching over 8 bases. The CDR3 is 15 residues long. The junction had 6 bases not matched to a gene; V was cut back by 5 bases and J by 1 base. Germline V gene lookup returns CDR1 MNHEY and CDR2 SVGAGI. The CDR3 reads CASSIQGTGNTEAFF. CDR3 DNA sequence: TGTGCCAGCAGTATACAGGGGACAGGGAACACTGAAGCTTTCTTT.

The chain joins TRBV30 to TRBJ1-5; D unresolved. The CDR3 runs to 13 residues. V lost 2 bases, J lost 5 bases, and 10 bases lay in between. Germline V lookup: CDR1 GTSNPN, CDR2 SVGIG (reference sequence). The CDR3 region is CAWSREEDQPQHF. DNA of the CDR3: TGTGCCTGGAGTCGGGAGGAGGATCAGCCCCAGCATTTT.

The gene calls are TRBV27 and TRBJ1-2, with a possible D match to TRBD1 (6 bases). V lost 8 bases and J lost 3, with 16 bases in between. This CDR3 spans 14 amino acids. From germline, CDR1 is MNHEY and CDR2 SMNVEV (reference sequence). As DNA, the CDR3 is TGTGCCAGCCGGAGGAGGGGGGGCGACTATGGCTACACCTTC. It is translated as CASRRRGGDYGYTF.

The V gene is TRBV5-1, the J gene TRBJ2-5, with 7 bases aligning to TRBD1. With 2 bases clipped from V and 4 bases from J, the junction kept 5 bases outside the gene matches. Germline values: CDR1 SGHRS, CDR2 YFSETQ. CDR3 length: 14 residues. The CDR3 loop is CASSFTGVIETQYF. The DNA of the CDR3 is TGCGCCAGCAGCTTCACAGGGGTGATAGAGACCCAGTACTTC.

The chain employs TRBV5-1 and TRBJ1-1, with D unclear. Germline CDR1 reads SGHRS; CDR2 reads YFSETQ. Trimming pared 2 bases from V and 1 base from J, leaving 12 bases between. The CDR3 spans 15 residues. CDR3 protein: CASSLSASKNTEAFF. The DNA for the CDR3 is TGCGCCAGCAGCTTATCTGCAAGCAAGAACACTGAAGCTTTCTTT.

This sequence joins TRBV5-1 and TRBJ2-1; 13 positions match TRBD2. The J segment lost 7 bases and the V segment lost 4 bases, leaving 11 bases of the junction unmatched. Germline loops: CDR1 SGHRS, CDR2 YFSETQ. There are 17 residues in the CDR3. For the CDR3, the DNA is TGCGCCAGCAGCCCCAGGTCCGGGACTAGCGGGATTAATGAGCAGTTCTTC. This codes for CASSPRSGTSGINEQFF.

V and J are TRBV6-6 and TRBJ2-7; a possible D gene is TRBD1 (6 bases). The CDR3 runs 14 residues. V lost 2 bases and J 3 bases, leaving 11 bases between the germline ends. Germline V lookup: CDR1 MNHNY, CDR2 SVGAGI (reference sequence). As DNA, the CDR3 is TGTGCCAGCAGTTACACCAGGGGCGACTACGAGCAGTACTTC. Amino acids: CASSYTRGDYEQYF.

The chain uses TRBV24-1 and TRBJ2-1; 10 nucleotides align to TRBD1. This CDR3 is 16 amino acids long. Germline V lookup: CDR1 KGHDR, CDR2 SFDVKD. V shed 4 bases, J shed 7 bases, and the junction held 9 bases outside the gene matches. In DNA, the CDR3 is TGTGCCACCAGTGAATCGCCGGGACAGGGGAGGAATGAGCAGTTCTTC. It is translated as CATSESPGQGRNEQFF.

This clone was detected only a few times. A read error may account for a junction end that differs from germline. J is TRBJ1-1 and V is TRBV7-8, with unresolved D. Looked up from germline, CDR1 is SGHVS and CDR2 is FQNEAQ. CDR3 length: 14 amino acids. The CDR3 sequence: CASSLARTNAEAFF. The CDR3 DNA reads TGTGCCAGCAGCTTAGCGCGTACGAACGCTGAAGCTTTCTTT.

This chain links TRBV11-2 with TRBJ2-7; D is ambiguous. Germline assignment: CDR1 SGHAT and CDR2 FQNNGV. The CDR3 is made up of 14 amino acids. Trimming shortened V by 1 base and J by 2 bases, and 9 bases separated the two germline ends. The CDR3 sequence is CASSLGTSTYEQYF. The CDR3 DNA is TGTGCCAGCAGCTTAGGAACGAGCACCTACGAGCAGTACTTC.

The chain is built from TRBV7-2 and TRBJ2-5; D gene uncertain. V gave up 1 base and J gave up 2 bases, with 5 bases separating them. The CDR3 is 13 amino acids. Germline V gene lookup returns CDR1 SGHTA and CDR2 FQGNSA. Here the CDR3 reads CASSLERQETQYF. As DNA, the CDR3 is TGTGCCAGCAGCTTAGAACGGCAAGAGACCCAGTACTTC.

The chain combines TRBV3-1 (or the pseudogene TRBV3-2) with TRBJ1-1, with TRBD1 matching over 8 bases. V shed 2 bases, J shed 0 bases, and the junction held 2 bases outside the gene matches. The CDR3 is 15 residues long. The germline V gene has CDR1 LGHDT and CDR2 YNNKEL (reference sequence). The CDR3 coding sequence is TGTGCCAGCAGCCAACTGGACAGGGTGAACACTGAAGCTTTCTTT. It codes for CASSQLDRVNTEAFF.

The CDR3 loop reads CASSQDQKGQGMFF. In DNA form, the CDR3 reads TGTGCCAGCAGCCAAGATCAAAAGGGACAGGGGATGTTTTTT. V usage is TRBV14 and J usage is TRBJ1-4; TRBD1 aligns across 10 bases. V shed 0 bases and J 15 bases; nucleotides not matched to a gene: 7. The CDR3 contains 14 residues. Germline-derived CDR1 and CDR2 are SGHDN and FVKESK.

The chain couples TRBV19 to TRBJ2-7; 8 bases align to TRBD1. Germline values: CDR1 LNHDA, CDR2 SQIVND (reference sequence). This CDR3 has 15 residues. Trimming removed 3 bases from V and 1 base from J; junction bases left unmatched: 5. The CDR3 DNA reads TGTGCCAGTAGTATCACCAGGGGGCATTCCTACGAGCAGTACTTC. It is translated as CASSITRGHSYEQYF.

The chain couples TRBV20-1 to TRBJ2-5; D call uncertain. V lost 3 bases to trimming and J lost 5 bases, with 7 bases between them. The CDR3 is made up of 11 amino acids. Looked up from germline, CDR1 is DFQATT and CDR2 is SNEGSKA (reference sequence). CDR3 coding DNA: TGCAGTGCTAGCCATGGCGAGACCCAGTACTTC. It encodes CSASHGETQYF.